This T cell receptor (beta chain) appears in the sequencing data of a study of blood T cell repertoires in COVID-19. Repertoires were generated with immunoSEQ multiplex PCR, while TCRdb's copy carries only in-frame clones and drops some. The sample holds about 210,000 clones; 83% are singletons and the top ten take roughly 2.9%. This receptor was obtained from a man in his fifties with active or convalescent COVID-19. The sample consisted of peripheral blood.

CDR3 nucleotides: TGTGCCAGTACCCAACCACGACTAGATACGCAGTATTTT. Protein sequence: CASTQPRLDTQYF. The chain uses TRBV19 and TRBJ2-3; D remains unclear. CDR3 length equals 13 residues. Germline-derived CDR1 and CDR2 are LNHDA and SQIVND (reference sequence). Deletions cut 7 bases from V and 5 bases from J, with 13 bases between.